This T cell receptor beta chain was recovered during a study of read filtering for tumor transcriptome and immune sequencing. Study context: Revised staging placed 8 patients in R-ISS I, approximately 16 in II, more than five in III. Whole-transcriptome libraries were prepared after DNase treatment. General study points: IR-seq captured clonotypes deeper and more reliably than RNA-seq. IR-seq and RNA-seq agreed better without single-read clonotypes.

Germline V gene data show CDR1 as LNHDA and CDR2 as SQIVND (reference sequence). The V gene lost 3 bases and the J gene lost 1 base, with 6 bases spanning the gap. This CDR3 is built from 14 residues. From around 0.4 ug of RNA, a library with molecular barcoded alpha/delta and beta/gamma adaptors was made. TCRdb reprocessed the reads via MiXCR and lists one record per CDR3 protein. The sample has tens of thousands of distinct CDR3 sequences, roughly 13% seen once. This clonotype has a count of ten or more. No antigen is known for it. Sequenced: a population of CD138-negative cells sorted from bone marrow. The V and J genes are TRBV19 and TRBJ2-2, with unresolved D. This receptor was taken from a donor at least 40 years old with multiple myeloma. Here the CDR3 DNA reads TGTGCCAGTAGTATCAAGCGGAACACCGGGGAGCTGTTTTTT. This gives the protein CASSIKRNTGELFF.